This TCR beta chain was retrieved from a study of cytomegalovirus exposure and HLA in healthy donors. Study information: Of several hundred genotyped donors, around 84% clustered with self-reported Caucasian donors. Study observations and caveats: When presence/absence was analysed, sequencing depth was taken to be roughly uniform across donors. According to the study, roughly 160 TCR beta chains were cytomegalovirus-associated.

CDR1 is SGHDT, CDR2 YYEEEE, per germline. The CDR3 runs 14 residues. Between the trimmed V and J ends, which lost 2 bases and 1 base, there was a span of 9 bases. The PCR used 60 Vbeta and 13 Jbeta primers. Sequencing used immunoSEQ multiplex PCR; TCRdb keeps in-frame clones, though not all of them. The sample lists about 170,000 clones, around 76% occurring once. Note on this clone: Its specificity is unknown.

The origin of this receptor is a woman aged 25 to 39 in good health and CMV-seropositive. The sequencing sample was made of PBMCs. The genes are TRBV5-6 and TRBJ2-5; TRBD2 might be the D (6 bases). The CDR3 coding sequence is TGTGCCAGCAGCTTCGGGGGAGGCCAAGAGACCCAGTACTTC. This sequence encodes CASSFGGGQETQYF.